This T cell receptor (beta chain) was found in a study of blood T cell repertoires in COVID-19. Across the whole study: Samples taken during acute and convalescent COVID-19 were collected in the United States, Italy and Spain. Nucleic acid was either cDNA or gDNA, and it came from T cells, B-cell-depleted T cells, or PBMCs.

As processed by the authors: Nucleated cell counts were estimated from reference gene primer amplification. Only in-frame clones appear in the TCRdb table, and some are missing; sequencing was by immunoSEQ multiplex PCR. V and J calls and clone size come straight from that table; D and trimming were deduced from the DNA. Found here are more than 300,000 clones, 87% of them singletons; the top ten hold more than 9%. This clone was detected once. Trimming stripped 4 bases from V and 0 bases from J, with 4 bases between. Germline lookup yields CDR1 LGHDT and CDR2 YNNKEL (reference sequence). The CDR3 spans 14 residues. Those enrolled in Seattle joined during active infection and were followed longitudinally afterward.

The sequencing input was peripheral blood. The clonotype originates from a woman aged 25 to 39 with COVID-19, enrolled during active disease. The J gene is TRBJ1-6, the V gene TRBV3-1 (or the pseudogene TRBV3-2); no clear D gene. The CDR3: CASSRSSYNSPLHF. Here the CDR3 DNA reads TGTGCCAGCAGCCGTAGCTCCTATAATTCACCCCTCCACTTT.